This T cell receptor (beta chain) was retrieved from a study of response to subunit inactivated influenza vaccine. Study-wide points: Authors suggested each seasonal flu vaccination may recruit only limited numbers of new T cells.

The CDR3 loop spans 11 amino acids. V gave up 6 bases and J gave up 7 bases, with 9 bases separating them. Germline V gene data show CDR1 as SGHAT and CDR2 as FQNNGV. In regard to this clonotype: Its antigen is not known.

Each CDR3 protein gets one entry after TCRdb re-called the RT-PCR reads with MiXCR. This sample carries 590,000 or so distinct CDR3 sequences, approximately 15% of them seen once, and the ten largest clones take approximately 7.6%. The chain is built from TRBV11-2 and TRBJ1-1; D ambiguous. The sample consisted of PBMCs from blood, taken around 14 days before vaccination. The clonotype was recovered from a man aged 50 to 59 who received an inactivated influenza vaccine. CDR3 protein: CASSASLEAFF. The CDR3 DNA is TGTGCCAGCAGTGCCTCTCTTGAAGCTTTCTTT.